This entry lists 5 T cell receptor beta chains sequenced from one sample in a study of cytomegalovirus exposure and HLA in healthy donors. The PCR was carried out with 60 Vbeta primers and 13 Jbeta primers. Using immunoSEQ multiplex PCR, the repertoire was profiled, and TCRdb retains in-frame clones only, with some absent. The data show 93,000 or so clones, 76% seen once. The sequenced material came from PBMCs. These receptors came from a woman under 30 in good health and CMV-seropositive.

This clone was seen only once. The rearrangement uses TRBV11-2 and TRBJ2-7, with TRBD2 as a possible D gene (5 bases). This CDR3 has 12 residues. CDR1 is SGHAT, CDR2 FQNNGV, per germline. V dropped 1 base and J dropped 6 bases, with 7 bases sitting between them. CDR3 nucleotides: TGTGCCAGCAGCTTAGGTGAGGGCGAGCAGTACTTC. It codes for CASSLGEGEQYF.

V usage is TRBV5-1 and J usage is TRBJ2-7, with TRBD2 matching 10 bases. CDR1 is SGHRS, CDR2 YFSETQ, per germline. Unmatched junction bases numbered 11, after V lost 0 bases and J lost 2 bases. The CDR3 is 18 residues long. CDR3 residues: CASSLVSGGPEVTYEQYF. The CDR3 region has the DNA TGCGCCAGCAGCTTGGTTAGCGGGGGGCCGGAGGTCACCTACGAGCAGTACTTC.

With respect to this clone: One junction end disagrees with the germline gene, perhaps due to a read error. The chain has TRBV28 and TRBJ2-5; TRBD2 is a possible D gene (6 bases). The CDR3 has 15 amino acids. Germline CDR1 MDHEN, CDR2 SYDVKM. The CDR3 spells CASSRPGRSGEAQYF. The CDR3, as DNA: TGTGCCAGCAGTCGCCCTGGGAGGAGTGGAGAGGCCCAGTACTTC.

The V gene is TRBV14, the J gene TRBJ2-3; D call uncertain. CDR1 and CDR2 (germline): SGHDN, FVKESK. The ends were cut back, 0 bases at V and 0 bases at J, with 13 bases in the middle. The CDR3 has 17 amino acids. The CDR3 reads CASSQDPALRSTDTQYF. DNA for the CDR3: TGTGCCAGCAGCCAAGACCCAGCGTTACGGAGCACAGATACGCAGTATTTT.

The chain joins TRBV4-3 to TRBJ2-1; 10 nucleotides match TRBD2. The CDR3 has 16 residues. Germline assignment: CDR1 LGHNA and CDR2 YSLEER. Losses at the gene ends were 1 base for V and 8 bases for J; bases not matched to a gene: 8. CDR3 protein: CASSQAIAGGWYEQFF. In DNA, the CDR3 is TGCGCCAGCAGCCAAGCTATAGCGGGAGGTTGGTATGAGCAGTTCTTC.